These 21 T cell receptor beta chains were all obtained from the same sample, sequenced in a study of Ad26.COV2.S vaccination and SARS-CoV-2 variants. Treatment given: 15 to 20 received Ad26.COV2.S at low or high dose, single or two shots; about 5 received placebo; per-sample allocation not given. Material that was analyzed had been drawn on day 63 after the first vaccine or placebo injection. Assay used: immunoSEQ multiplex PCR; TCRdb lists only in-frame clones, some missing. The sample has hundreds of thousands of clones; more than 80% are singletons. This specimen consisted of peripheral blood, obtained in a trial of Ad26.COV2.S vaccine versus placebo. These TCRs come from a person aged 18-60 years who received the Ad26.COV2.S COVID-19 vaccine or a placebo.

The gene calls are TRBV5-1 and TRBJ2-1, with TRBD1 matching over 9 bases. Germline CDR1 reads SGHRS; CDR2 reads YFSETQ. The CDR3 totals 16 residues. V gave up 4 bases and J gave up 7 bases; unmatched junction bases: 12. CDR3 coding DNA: TGCGCCAGCAGCATACCCGGGACAGGGAGTGTGAATGAGCAGTTCTTC. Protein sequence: CASSIPGTGSVNEQFF.

The DNA for the CDR3 is TGTGCCAGCAGCGTCGACAGGGGCGTATTTGGCTACACCTTC. As protein: CASSVDRGVFGYTF. V is TRBV7-8 and J is TRBJ1-2, with 8 bases lining up with TRBD1. V shed 5 bases and J 7 bases; nucleotides not matched to a gene: 9. Germline V gene lookup returns CDR1 SGHVS and CDR2 FQNEAQ. The CDR3 contains 14 residues.

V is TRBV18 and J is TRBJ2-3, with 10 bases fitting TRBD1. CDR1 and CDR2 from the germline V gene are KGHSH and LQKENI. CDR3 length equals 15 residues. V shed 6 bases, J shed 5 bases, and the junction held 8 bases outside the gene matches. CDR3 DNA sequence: TGTGCCAGCTCGCCGGGACAGGGGTATGGAGATACGCAGTATTTT. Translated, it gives CASSPGQGYGDTQYF.

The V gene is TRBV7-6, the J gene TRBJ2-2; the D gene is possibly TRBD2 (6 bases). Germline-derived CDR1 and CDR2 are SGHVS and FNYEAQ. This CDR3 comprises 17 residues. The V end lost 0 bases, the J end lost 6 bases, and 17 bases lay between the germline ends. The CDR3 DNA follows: TGTGCCAGCAGCTTAGCTCTGGGGGGAGAGGTTGCCGGGGAGCTGTTTTTT. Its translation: CASSLALGGEVAGELFF. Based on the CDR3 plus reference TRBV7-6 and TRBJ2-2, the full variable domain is GAGVSQSPRYKVTKRGQDVALRCDPISGHVSLYWYRQALGQGPEFLTYFNYEAQQDKSGLPNDRFSAERPEGSISTLTIQRTEQRDSAMYRCASSLALGGEVAGELFFGEGSRLTVL.

The CDR3 reads CASSWTGALSYEQYF. CDR3 nucleotide sequence: TGTGCCAGCAGCTGGACAGGGGCCCTCTCCTACGAGCAGTACTTC. The chain recombines TRBV5-5 with TRBJ2-7; 9 bases are a match to TRBD1. V trimming: 3 bases; J trimming: 0 bases; junction bases outside the gene matches: 4. The CDR3 runs 15 residues. The germline V gene encodes CDR1 SGHKS and CDR2 YYEKEE (reference sequence).

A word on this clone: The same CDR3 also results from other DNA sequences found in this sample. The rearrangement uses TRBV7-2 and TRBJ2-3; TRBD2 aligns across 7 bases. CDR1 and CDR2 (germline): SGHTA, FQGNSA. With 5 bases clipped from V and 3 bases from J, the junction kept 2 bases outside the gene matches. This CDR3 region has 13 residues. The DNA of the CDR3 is TGTGCCAGCAGCCCCGGGGGGACAGATACGCAGTATTTT. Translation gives CASSPGGTDTQYF.

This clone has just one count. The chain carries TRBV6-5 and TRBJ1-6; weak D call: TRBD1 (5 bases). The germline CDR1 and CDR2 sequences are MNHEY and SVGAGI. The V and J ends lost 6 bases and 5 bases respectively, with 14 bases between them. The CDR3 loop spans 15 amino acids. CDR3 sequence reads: CASSPGQTNNSPLHF. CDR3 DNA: TGTGCCAGCAGCCCCGGACAAACTAATAATTCACCCCTCCACTTT.

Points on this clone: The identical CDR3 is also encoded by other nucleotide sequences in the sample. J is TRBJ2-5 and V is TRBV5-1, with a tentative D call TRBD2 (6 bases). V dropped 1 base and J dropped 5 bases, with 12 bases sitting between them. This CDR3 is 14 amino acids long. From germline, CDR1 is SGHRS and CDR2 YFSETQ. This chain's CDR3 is CASSLPGAGETQYF. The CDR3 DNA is TGCGCCAGCAGCTTGCCCGGGGCGGGGGAGACCCAGTACTTC.

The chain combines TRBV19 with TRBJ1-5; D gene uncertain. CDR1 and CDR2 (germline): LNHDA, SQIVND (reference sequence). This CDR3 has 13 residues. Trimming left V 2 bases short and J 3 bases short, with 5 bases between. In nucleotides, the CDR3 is TGTGCCAGTAGTATAATGTTCAATCAGCCCCAGCATTTT. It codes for CASSIMFNQPQHF.

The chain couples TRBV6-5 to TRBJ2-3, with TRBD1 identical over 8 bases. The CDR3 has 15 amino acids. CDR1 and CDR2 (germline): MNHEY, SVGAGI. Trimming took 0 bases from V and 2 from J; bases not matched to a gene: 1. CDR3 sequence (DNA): TGTGCCAGCAGTTACTCGACAGGGGACACAGATACGCAGTATTTT. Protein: CASSYSTGDTDTQYF.

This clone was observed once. The CDR3 nucleotides read TGTGCCAGCACCCGGACGGTGAACACCGGGGAGCTGTTTTTT. This codes for CASTRTVNTGELFF. The chain employs TRBV6-5 and TRBJ2-2; D remains ambiguous. Trimming took 7 bases from V and 1 from J, leaving 10 bases between them. The CDR3 is 14 residues long. Germline lookup yields CDR1 MNHEY and CDR2 SVGAGI.

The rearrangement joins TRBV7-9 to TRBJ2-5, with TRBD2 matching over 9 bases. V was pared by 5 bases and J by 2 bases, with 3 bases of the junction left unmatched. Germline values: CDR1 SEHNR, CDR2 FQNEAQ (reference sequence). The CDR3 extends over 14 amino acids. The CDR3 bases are TGTGCCAGCAGCCCAGCGGGAGGACAAGAGACCCAGTACTTC. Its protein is CASSPAGGQETQYF.

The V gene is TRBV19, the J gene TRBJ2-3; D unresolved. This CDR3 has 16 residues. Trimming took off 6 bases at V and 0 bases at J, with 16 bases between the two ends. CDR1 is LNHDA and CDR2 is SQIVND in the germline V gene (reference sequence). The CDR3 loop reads CASRVGRTSSTDTQYF. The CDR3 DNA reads TGTGCCAGTAGGGTGGGCCGTACTTCTAGCACAGATACGCAGTATTTT. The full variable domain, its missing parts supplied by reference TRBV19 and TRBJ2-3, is DGGITQSPKYLFRKEGQNVTLSCEQNLNHDAMYWYRQDPGQGLRLIYYSQIVNDFQKGDIAEGYSVSREKKESFPLTVTSAQKNPTAFYLCASRVGRTSSTDTQYFGPGTRLTVL.

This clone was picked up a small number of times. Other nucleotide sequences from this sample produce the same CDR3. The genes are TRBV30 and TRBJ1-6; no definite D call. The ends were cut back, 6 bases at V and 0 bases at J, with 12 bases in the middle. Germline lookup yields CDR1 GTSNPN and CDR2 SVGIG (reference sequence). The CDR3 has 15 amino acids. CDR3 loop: CACRQGSSYNSPLHF. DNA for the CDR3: TGTGCCTGCCGGCAAGGGAGCTCCTATAATTCACCCCTCCACTTT.

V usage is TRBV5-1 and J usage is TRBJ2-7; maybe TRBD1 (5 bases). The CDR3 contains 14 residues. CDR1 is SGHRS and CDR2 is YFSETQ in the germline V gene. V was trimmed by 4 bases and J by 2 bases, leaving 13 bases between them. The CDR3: CASSRGGATYEQYF. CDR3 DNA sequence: TGCGCCAGCAGCAGAGGTGGGGCTACCTACGAGCAGTACTTC.

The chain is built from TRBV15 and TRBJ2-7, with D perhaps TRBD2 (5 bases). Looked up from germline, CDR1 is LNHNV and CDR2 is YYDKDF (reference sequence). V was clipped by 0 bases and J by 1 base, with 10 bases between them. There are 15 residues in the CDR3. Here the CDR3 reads CATSRDRGPSYEQYF. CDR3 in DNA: TGTGCCACCAGCAGAGATAGAGGGCCTTCCTACGAGCAGTACTTC.

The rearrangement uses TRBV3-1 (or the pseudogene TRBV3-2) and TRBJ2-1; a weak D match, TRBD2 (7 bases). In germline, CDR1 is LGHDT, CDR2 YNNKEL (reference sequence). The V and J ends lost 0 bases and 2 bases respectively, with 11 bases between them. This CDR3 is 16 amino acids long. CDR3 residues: CASSQEGAGAYNEQFF. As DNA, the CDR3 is TGTGCCAGCAGCCAAGAGGGGGCGGGGGCCTACAATGAGCAGTTCTTC.

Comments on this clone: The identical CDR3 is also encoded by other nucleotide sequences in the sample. CDR3 DNA sequence: TGTGCCAGCAGCTTGGAAACTGAAGCTTTCTTT. The encoded protein is CASSLETEAFF. The V call is TRBV7-9, the J call TRBJ1-1; D not resolved. The CDR3 totals 11 residues. The V and J ends lost 3 bases and 5 bases respectively, with 4 bases between them. Per the germline V gene, CDR1 is SEHNR and CDR2 is FQNEAQ (reference sequence).

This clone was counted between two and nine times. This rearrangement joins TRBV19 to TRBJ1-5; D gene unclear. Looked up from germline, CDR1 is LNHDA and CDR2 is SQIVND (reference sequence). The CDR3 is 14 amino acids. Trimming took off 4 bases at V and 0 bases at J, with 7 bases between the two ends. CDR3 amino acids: CASSTQNSNQPQHF. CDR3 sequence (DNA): TGTGCCAGTAGTACCCAGAATAGCAATCAGCCCCAGCATTTT.

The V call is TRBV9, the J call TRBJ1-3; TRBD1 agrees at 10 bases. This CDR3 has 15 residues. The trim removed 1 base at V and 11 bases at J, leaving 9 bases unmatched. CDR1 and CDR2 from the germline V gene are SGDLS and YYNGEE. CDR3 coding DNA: TGTGCCAGCAGCGTAAGACAGGGGGCAAACTCTGCCATATATTTT. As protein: CASSVRQGANSAIYF.

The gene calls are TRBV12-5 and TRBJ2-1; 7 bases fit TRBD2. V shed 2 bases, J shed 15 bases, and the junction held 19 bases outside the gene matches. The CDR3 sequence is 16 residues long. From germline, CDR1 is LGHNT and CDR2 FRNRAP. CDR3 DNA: TGTGCTAGTGGTTTGCGTGGTCTTCGCGGGGGTCAAGGTCGGTTCTTC. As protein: CASGLRGLRGGQGRFF.